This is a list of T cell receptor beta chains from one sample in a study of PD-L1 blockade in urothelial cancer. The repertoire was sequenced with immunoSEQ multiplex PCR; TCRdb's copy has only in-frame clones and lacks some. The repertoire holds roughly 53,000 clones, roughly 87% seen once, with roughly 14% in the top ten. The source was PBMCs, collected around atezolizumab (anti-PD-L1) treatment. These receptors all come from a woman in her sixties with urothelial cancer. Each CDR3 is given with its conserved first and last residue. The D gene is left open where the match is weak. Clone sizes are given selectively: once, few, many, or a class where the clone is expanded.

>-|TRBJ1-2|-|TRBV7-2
CASSLTSANGYTF
TGTGCCAGCAGCTTAACCAGCGCTAATGGCTACACCTTC
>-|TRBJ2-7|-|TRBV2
CASSSPSGTYEQYF
TGTGCCAGCAGTAGCCCCTCGGGGACATACGAGCAGTACTTC
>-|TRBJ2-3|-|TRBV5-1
CASSLQDRTDTQYF
TGCGCCAGCAGCTTACAGGACCGCACAGATACGCAGTATTTT
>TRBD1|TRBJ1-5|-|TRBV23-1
CASSRPGTGPYQPQHF
TGCGCCAGCAGTCGCCCCGGGACAGGCCCCTATCAGCCCCAGCATTTT
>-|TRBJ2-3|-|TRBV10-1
CASSRNRVPDTQYF
TGCGCCAGCTCCCGAAACAGGGTGCCAGATACGCAGTATTTT
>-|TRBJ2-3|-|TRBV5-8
CASSLGQVTDTQYF
TGTGCCAGCAGCTTGGGACAGGTGACAGATACGCAGTATTTT
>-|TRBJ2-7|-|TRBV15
CATSALQGWAYEQYF
TGTGCCACCAGCGCTCTACAGGGTTGGGCCTACGAGCAGTACTTC
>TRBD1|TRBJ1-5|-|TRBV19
CASSPLIPGQGGLKQPQHF
TGTGCCAGTAGTCCCTTAATTCCGGGACAGGGAGGGTTGAAACAGCCCCAGCATTTT
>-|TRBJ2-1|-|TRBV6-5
CASTRTGHNEQFF
TGTGCCAGCACCCGCACAGGGCACAATGAGCAGTTCTTC
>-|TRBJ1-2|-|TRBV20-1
CSATRVGGYTF
TGCAGTGCTACCAGGGTGGGAGGCTACACCTTC
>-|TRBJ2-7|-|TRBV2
CASTPRVYEQYF
TGTGCCAGCACCCCCAGGGTCTACGAGCAGTACTTC
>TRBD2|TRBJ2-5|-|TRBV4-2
CASSQDPSGGNIQETQYF
TGTGCCAGCAGCCAAGATCCGAGCGGGGGAAATATCCAAGAGACCCAGTACTTC
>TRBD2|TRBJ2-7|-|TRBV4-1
CASSQPTSGGYEQYF
TGCGCCAGCAGCCAACCGACTAGCGGAGGGTACGAGCAGTACTTC
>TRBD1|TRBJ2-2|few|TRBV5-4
CASSPQGARTGELFF
TGTGCCAGCAGCCCCCAGGGGGCACGGACCGGGGAGCTGTTTTTT
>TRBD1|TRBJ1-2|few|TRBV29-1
CSVVPDRVYGYTF
TGCAGCGTTGTCCCCGACAGGGTCTATGGCTACACCTTC
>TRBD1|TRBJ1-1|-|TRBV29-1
CSVGQGPTEAFF
TGCAGCGTGGGACAGGGGCCTACTGAAGCTTTCTTT
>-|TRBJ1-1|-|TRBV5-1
CASSLVGVGNTEAFF
TGCGCCAGCAGCTTGGTCGGGGTAGGGAACACTGAAGCTTTCTTT
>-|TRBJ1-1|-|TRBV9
CASSDPGYSDRTEAFF
TGTGCCAGCAGCGACCCAGGCTACTCCGACAGGACTGAAGCTTTCTTT
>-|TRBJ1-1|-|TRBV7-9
CASSLGANTEAFF
TGTGCCAGCAGCCTCGGTGCCAACACTGAAGCTTTCTTT
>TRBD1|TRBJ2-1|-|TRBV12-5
CASGLTGSSYNEQFF
TGTGCTAGTGGCTTGACAGGGAGCTCCTACAATGAGCAGTTCTTC
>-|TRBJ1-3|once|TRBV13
CASSSTGIRNTIYF
TGTGCCAGCAGTTCCACAGGGATTCGAAACACCATATATTTT
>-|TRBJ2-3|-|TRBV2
CASRLSAGSVDTQYF
TGTGCCAGCAGGCTATCCGCGGGGAGCGTAGATACGCAGTATTTT
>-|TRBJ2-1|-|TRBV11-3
CASSPGRGRGSNNEQFF
TGTGCCAGCAGCCCGGGGAGAGGGCGGGGCAGCAACAATGAGCAGTTCTTC
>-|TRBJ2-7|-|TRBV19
CASSISDSYEQYF
TGTGCCAGTAGTATTTCAGACAGCTACGAGCAGTACTTC
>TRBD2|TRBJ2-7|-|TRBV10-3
CAISESSGGGYEQYF
TGTGCCATCAGTGAGTCAAGCGGGGGGGGGTACGAGCAGTACTTC
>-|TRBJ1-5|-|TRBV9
CASSARRSLNQPQHF
TGTGCCAGCAGCGCCCGACGGAGCCTCAATCAGCCCCAGCATTTT
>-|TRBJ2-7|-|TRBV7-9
CASSSTVVGGQYF
TGTGCCAGCAGCTCAACTGTGGTGGGAGGGCAGTACTTC
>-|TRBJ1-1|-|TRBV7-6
CASSLAQHPNTEAFF
TGTGCCAGCAGCTTAGCCCAACATCCGAACACTGAAGCTTTCTTT
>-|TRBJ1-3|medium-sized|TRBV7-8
CASSFFRQSSGNTIYF
TGTGCCAGCAGCTTCTTCCGACAGAGCTCTGGAAACACCATATATTTT
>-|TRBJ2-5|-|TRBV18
CASSPGQKETQYF
TGTGCCAGCTCCCCCGGACAGAAAGAGACCCAGTACTTC
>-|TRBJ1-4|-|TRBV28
CASRGGPTNEKLFF
TGTGCCAGCAGGGGGGGACCGACTAATGAAAAACTGTTTTTT
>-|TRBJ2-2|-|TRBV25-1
CASSEPGQLAGELFF
TGTGCCAGCAGTGAACCTGGACAGCTCGCCGGGGAGCTGTTTTTT
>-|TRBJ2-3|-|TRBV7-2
CASSPHRPTRGDSDTQYF
TGTGCCAGCAGCCCCCACCGCCCGACTCGCGGGGATTCAGATACGCAGTATTTT
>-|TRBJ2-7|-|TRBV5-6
CASSMDSGYEQYF
TGTGCCAGCAGCATGGACAGCGGATACGAGCAGTACTTC
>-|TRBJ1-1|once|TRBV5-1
CASSFSQGFLTEAFF
TGCGCCAGCAGCTTTAGCCAGGGGTTTTTGACTGAAGCTTTCTTT
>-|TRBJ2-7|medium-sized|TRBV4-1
CASSQDLAAKLYEQYF
TGCGCCAGCAGCCAAGATCTGGCGGCTAAGCTCTACGAGCAGTACTTC
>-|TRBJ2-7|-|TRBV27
CASSPRTLSYEQYF
TGTGCCAGCAGTCCCCGGACACTTTCCTACGAGCAGTACTTC
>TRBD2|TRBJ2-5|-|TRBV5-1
CASSLAASGGLTQYF
TGCGCCAGCAGCTTGGCGGCTAGCGGGGGACTGACCCAGTACTTC
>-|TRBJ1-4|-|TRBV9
CASSVVGLPTNEKLFF
TGTGCCAGCAGCGTAGTGGGACTCCCAACTAATGAAAAACTGTTTTTT
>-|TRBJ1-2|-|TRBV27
CACRVSHGYTF
TGTGCCTGCAGGGTAAGCCATGGCTACACCTTC
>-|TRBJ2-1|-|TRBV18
CASSPSTAQNNEQFF
TGTGCCAGCTCACCATCGACAGCCCAGAACAATGAGCAGTTCTTC